The 20 T cell receptor beta chains in this list originate from one sample, sequenced in a study of Graves' ophthalmopathy and Graves' hyperthyroidism. Amplification of TCR beta CDR3 regions used RNA transcripts. Investigators did first-round RT-PCR with HTBI primers, then second-round multiplex PCR. TCRdb redid the calling of the multiplex PCR reads with MiXCR, one entry per CDR3 protein. The table includes 660,000 or so distinct CDR3 sequences, just over 40% detected once. Sequencing was done on a sample of peripheral blood. The receptors originated from an adult man with Graves' ophthalmopathy.

The rearrangement joins TRBV19 to TRBJ1-5; D might be TRBD1 (6 bases). The length of the CDR3 is 16 residues. The germline CDR1 and CDR2 sequences are LNHDA and SQIVND (reference sequence). With 5 bases removed from V and 0 bases from J, the gap between germline ends came to 14 bases. Here the CDR3 DNA reads TGTGCCAGTAGTGGTCCAGGGGCATATAGCAATCAGCCCCAGCATTTT. It is translated as CASSGPGAYSNQPQHF.

This clonotype was seen many times. The chain combines TRBV5-8 with TRBJ1-6; possible D gene TRBD1, 5 bases. CDR1 and CDR2 from the germline V gene are SGHTS and YDEGEE. The CDR3 loop spans 16 amino acids. Trimming removed 0 bases at V and 7 bases at J, with 14 bases between. The CDR3, as DNA: TGTGCCAGCAGCTTGGGTTTGGTACAGGCGAATTCACCCCTCCACTTT. Its translation is CASSLGLVQANSPLHF. Full variable domain (missing parts from reference TRBV5-8 and TRBJ1-6): EAGVTQSPTHLIKTRGQQATLRCSPISGHTSVYWYQQALGLGLQFLLWYDEGEERNRGNFPPRFSGRQFPNYSSELNVNALELEDSALYLCASSLGLVQANSPLHFGNGTRLTVT.

This clonotype was observed a few times. The chain employs TRBV5-1 and TRBJ1-6; the D gene is possibly TRBD1 (6 bases). The CDR3 has 13 amino acids. The V and J ends lost 6 bases and 6 bases respectively, with 10 bases between them. CDR1 is SGHRS, CDR2 YFSETQ, per germline. The CDR3 DNA reads TGCGCCAGCAAGCAGGGGAGTAATTCACCCCTCCACTTT. Encoded protein: CASKQGSNSPLHF.

The chain uses TRBV11-3 and TRBJ2-7; 8 nucleotides align to TRBD2. Germline lookup yields CDR1 SGHNT and CDR2 YENEEA. The CDR3 totals 17 residues. The ends lost 0 bases at V and 2 bases at J; junction bases unmatched: 9. The CDR3 region is CASSLDEVAGLAYEQYF. CDR3 in DNA: TGTGCCAGCAGCTTAGATGAGGTAGCGGGACTAGCCTACGAGCAGTACTTC.

This clonotype occurred a few times. An end of the junction does not agree with germline; a read error may underlie this. This chain links TRBV2 with TRBJ1-1; possible D gene TRBD1, 5 bases. Germline V gives CDR1 SNHLY, CDR2 FYNNEI. The CDR3 runs to 13 residues. CDR3 sequence: CASSPPGNPEAFF. As DNA, the CDR3 is TGCGCCAGCAGCCCTCCAGGGAACCCTGAAGCTTTCTTT.

This clonotype was seen many times. This sequence joins TRBV7-2 and TRBJ2-7, with 7 bases fitting TRBD2. The ends lost 1 base at V and 0 bases at J; junction bases unmatched: 3. CDR3 length: 15 residues. Germline V gene lookup returns CDR1 SGHTA and CDR2 FQGNSA. The CDR3 loop is CASSLDRGVSYEQYF. CDR3 DNA: TGTGCCAGCAGCTTAGACCGGGGGGTCTCCTACGAGCAGTACTTC.

This clonotype was recorded at least ten times. The rearrangement uses TRBV2 and TRBJ1-1; D is possibly TRBD1 (6 bases). V lost 3 bases and J lost 4, with 18 bases in between. The germline V gene encodes CDR1 SNHLY and CDR2 FYNNEI. The CDR3 length is 16 residues. The CDR3 DNA is TGTGCCAGCAGTGATATTAGGACAGCCCTTGGCACTGAAGCTTTCTTT. Residues: CASSDIRTALGTEAFF.

This chain links TRBV2 with TRBJ1-6, with D tentatively TRBD1 (5 bases). The V and J ends lost 3 bases and 4 bases respectively, with 10 bases between them. The length of the CDR3 is 15 residues. Looked up from germline, CDR1 is SNHLY and CDR2 is FYNNEI. The CDR3 region is CASSEEEGYNSPLHF. CDR3 DNA: TGTGCCAGCAGTGAGGAGGAGGGGTATAATTCACCCCTCCACTTT.

In this sample, this clonotype turned up a few times. The chain has TRBV11-3 and TRBJ1-1; D unresolved. In germline, CDR1 is SGHNT, CDR2 YENEEA. The CDR3 extends over 12 amino acids. V lost 2 bases and J lost 6, with 7 bases in between. Here the CDR3 DNA reads TGTGCCAGCAGCTTATTTGGGTCTGAAGCTTTCTTT. This translates into CASSLFGSEAFF.

The V gene is TRBV3-1, the J gene TRBJ1-5; no firm D call. Germline lookup yields CDR1 LGHDT and CDR2 YNNKEL (reference sequence). The V gene lost 0 bases and the J gene lost 6 bases, with 9 bases spanning the gap. The CDR3 is 14 amino acids. The DNA for the CDR3 is TGTGCCAGCAGCCAAGAAAGTTTTGGTCAGCCCCAGCATTTT. Protein product: CASSQESFGQPQHF.

This clonotype came up many times. V usage is TRBV19 and J usage is TRBJ1-1; the D is unclear. The CDR3 has 15 residues. Looked up from germline, CDR1 is LNHDA and CDR2 is SQIVND (reference sequence). V shed 4 bases and J shed 1 base, with 13 bases lying between them. The DNA of the CDR3 is TGTGCCAGTAGTACTATCCGGGTCCCGAACACTGAAGCTTTCTTT. Translation: CASSTIRVPNTEAFF.

As for this clonotype: This is likely a read error, given that the CDR3 carries no conserved phenylalanine or tryptophan at its end. The chain is built from TRBV7-2 and TRBJ1-1; no definite D call. This CDR3 has 12 residues. Germline lookup yields CDR1 SGHTA and CDR2 FQGNSA. Trimming removed 2 bases from V and 0 bases from J, with 1 base in between. CDR3 loop: CASSLMNTEAFV. CDR3 in DNA: TGTGCCAGCAGCTTAATGAACACTGAAGCTTTCGTT.

The V gene is TRBV29-1, the J gene TRBJ2-3; tentative D call: TRBD2 (5 bases). The CDR3 spans 14 residues. The germline V gene has CDR1 SQVTM and CDR2 ANQGSEA. Deletions cut 3 bases from V and 2 bases from J, with 12 bases between. The CDR3 protein is CSVDWVGDTDTQYF. Written as DNA, the CDR3 is TGCAGCGTTGATTGGGTGGGAGACACAGATACGCAGTATTTT.

CDR3 amino acids: CASYDSGGDQPQHF. The DNA for the CDR3 is TGTGCCAGCTACGACAGCGGGGGGGATCAGCCCCAGCATTTT. The V call is TRBV25-1, the J call TRBJ1-5; D is possibly TRBD1 (5 bases). This CDR3 is built from 14 residues. Trimming shortened V by 8 bases and J by 5 bases, and 16 bases separated the two germline ends. Germline CDR1 and CDR2: MGHDK and SYGVNS.

As concerns this clonotype: Given a much more abundant clone one base away, this may be a read error. CDR3 loop: CASSAGTGGRQTQYF. Here the CDR3 DNA reads TGTGCCAGCAGCGCCGGGACAGGGGGCCGGCAGACCCAGTACTTC. This rearrangement joins TRBV9 to TRBJ2-5; 12 positions agree with TRBD1. The germline CDR1 and CDR2 sequences are SGDLS and YYNGEE. The CDR3 contains 15 residues. V was clipped by 3 bases and J by 6 bases; unmatched bases: 6.

This clonotype appeared many times. This sequence joins TRBV6-1 and TRBJ1-6; D gene ambiguous. The CDR3 sequence is 15 residues long. Trimming removed 0 bases at V and 9 bases at J, with 12 bases between. The germline gives CDR1 MNHNS, CDR2 SASEGT. CDR3 amino acids: CASSEAEVFGSPLHF. CDR3 nucleotides: TGTGCCAGCAGTGAAGCAGAAGTGTTCGGTTCACCCCTCCACTTT.

This clonotype was found many times. This CDR3 is CASQGVNEKLFF. The CDR3 nucleotides read TGTGCCAGCCAAGGGGTTAATGAAAAACTGTTTTTT. The chain recombines TRBV2 with TRBJ1-4, with D perhaps TRBD1 (5 bases). V was trimmed by 8 bases and J by 4 bases, leaving 8 bases between them. Germline lookup yields CDR1 SNHLY and CDR2 FYNNEI. This CDR3 region has 12 residues.

J is TRBJ1-3 and V is TRBV2; D is uncertain. Germline V gene sequence: CDR1 SNHLY, CDR2 FYNNEI. Trimming stripped 7 bases from V and 8 bases from J, with 15 bases between. The CDR3 has 13 residues. CDR3 sequence reads: CASKREAGYTIYF. In DNA, the CDR3 is TGTGCCAGCAAGAGGGAGGCGGGGTACACCATATATTTT.

This clonotype appeared many times. DNA of the CDR3: TGTGCCAGCAGCGCCACGTTCGTCCTGAACACTGAAGCTTTCTTT. This gives the protein CASSATFVLNTEAFF. The chain is built from TRBV11-2 and TRBJ1-1; D is unresolved. CDR3 size: 15 residues. Trimming removed 5 bases from V and 0 bases from J, with 13 bases in between. In germline, CDR1 is SGHAT, CDR2 FQNNGV.

The rearrangement joins TRBV7-2 to TRBJ1-1; unclear D gene. Germline assignment: CDR1 SGHTA and CDR2 FQGNSA. V was clipped by 11 bases and J by 5 bases, with 12 bases between them. CDR3 size: 11 residues. CDR3 protein: CAWGRGTEAFF. The CDR3 DNA is TGTGCCTGGGGTCGGGGAACTGAAGCTTTCTTT.